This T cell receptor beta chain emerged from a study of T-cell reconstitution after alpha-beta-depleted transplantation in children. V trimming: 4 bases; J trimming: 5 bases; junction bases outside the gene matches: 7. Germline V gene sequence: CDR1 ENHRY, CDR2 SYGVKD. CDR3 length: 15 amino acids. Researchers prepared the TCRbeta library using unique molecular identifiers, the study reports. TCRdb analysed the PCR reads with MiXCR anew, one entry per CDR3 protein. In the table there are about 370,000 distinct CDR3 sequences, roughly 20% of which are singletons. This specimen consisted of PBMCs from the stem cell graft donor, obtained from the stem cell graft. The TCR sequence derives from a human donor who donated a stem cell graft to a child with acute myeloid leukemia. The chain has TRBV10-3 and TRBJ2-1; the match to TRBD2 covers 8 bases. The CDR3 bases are TGTGCCATCAGTGTAAAACTAGCGGAGCACAATGAGCAGTTCTTC. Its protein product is CAISVKLAEHNEQFF.